This T cell receptor beta chain was recovered during a study of cytomegalovirus exposure and HLA in healthy donors. Study results and limitations: Usually a TCR sequence was rare, but some public TCRs were found in many donors.

V lost 5 bases, J lost 7 bases, and 8 bases lay in between. The CDR3 has 11 residues. Germline values: CDR1 SGHVS, CDR2 FQNEAQ. PCR primers comprised 60 Vbeta and 13 Jbeta primers. Sequencing used immunoSEQ multiplex PCR; TCRdb keeps in-frame clones, though not all of them. The sample carries about 150,000 clones, 76% recorded once. This clone was recorded once. What it binds is unknown. The source of this sequence is a woman aged 40 to 50 in good health and CMV-seronegative. The material sequenced was PBMCs. The V call is TRBV7-8, the J call TRBJ1-1; D remains unclear. CDR3 in amino acids: CASSPGGEAFF. In nucleotides, the CDR3 is TGTGCCAGCAGCCCGGGTGGTGAAGCTTTCTTT.